This T cell receptor (beta chain) was found in a study of blood T cell repertoires in COVID-19. Whole-study context: Some COVID-19 samples were acute and others convalescent; all came from the United States, Italy and Spain.

Clones were sequenced by immunoSEQ multiplex PCR, and TCRdb holds only the in-frame ones, with some missing. Counted here are about 52,000 clones, 70% to 85% occurring once; the ten biggest clones make up under 14%. Seattle enrolled patients during active infection and tracked them longitudinally. Sequencing input: peripheral blood. The clonotype was recovered from a man older than 75 with COVID-19, enrolled during active disease.

The CDR3 DNA follows: TGTGCCACCAGCACCGACAGGGGAGGGCGTACTGAAGCTTTCTTT. Amino acids: CATSTDRGGRTEAFF. The V and J genes are TRBV15 and TRBJ1-1; 8 bases align to TRBD1. V lost 4 bases and J lost 5; bases outside the gene matches: 9. CDR3 length: 15 amino acids. From germline, CDR1 is LNHNV and CDR2 YYDKDF (reference sequence).